This entry concerns a single TCR beta chain. This sample was taken from a study of blood T cell repertoires in COVID-19. Study details: In each case, the material was cDNA or gDNA derived from T cells, B-cell-depleted T cells, or PBMCs.

Under the authors' procedure: The assay estimated nucleated cells by amplifying reference gene primers. Method: immunoSEQ multiplex PCR; TCRdb's copy keeps in-frame clones and lacks some. For V, J and clone size, that table is used; D and trimming come from the DNA. This repertoire shows 97,000 or so clones, approximately 82% found once; its top ten account for about 10%. The material sequenced was peripheral blood. This receptor was obtained from a man in his 70s with acute or convalescent COVID-19.

DNA for the CDR3: TGTGCCAGCTGCAGGGCCGGCAATCAGCCCCAGCATTTT. Amino acids: CASCRAGNQPQHF. V usage is TRBV7-8 and J usage is TRBJ1-5, with D possibly TRBD1 on 5 matching bases. The CDR3 loop spans 13 amino acids. Germline V lookup: CDR1 SGHVS, CDR2 FQNEAQ. Between the trimmed V and J ends, which lost 8 bases and 2 bases, there was a span of 10 bases.